Each of the 8 T cell receptor beta chains below was sequenced from the same sample in a study of blood T cell repertoires in COVID-19. Libraries were prepared by immunoSEQ multiplex PCR; TCRdb keeps only in-frame clonotypes and omits some of them. The sample consists of approximately 270,000 clones, 91% of them appearing once. Material: PBMCs or T cells enriched from blood (not recorded which). The receptors were gathered from a man between 35 and 55 years old who had been exposed to COVID-19.

This clone was seen a single time. DNA for the CDR3: TGTGCCAGCAGAAACAGTGCCGGGACTAGCGGGGATTACGAGCAGTACTTC. Its translation: CASRNSAGTSGDYEQYF. V usage is TRBV27 and J usage is TRBJ2-7, with 13 bases lining up with TRBD2. This CDR3 has 17 residues. The germline gives CDR1 MNHEY, CDR2 SMNVEV (reference sequence). V was pared by 6 bases and J by 4 bases, with 12 bases of the junction left unmatched.

This chain joins TRBV5-4 and TRBJ2-3; D not resolved. Germline V gene data show CDR1 as SGHNT and CDR2 as YYREEE (reference sequence). The CDR3 consists of 16 residues. V was cut by 0 bases and J by 0 bases, with 11 bases left in between. The CDR3 reads CASSLVPGTSTDTQYF. In nucleotides, the CDR3 is TGTGCCAGCAGCTTGGTTCCAGGTACTAGCACAGATACGCAGTATTTT.

In its sample, this clone was seen once. The chain links TRBV2 to TRBJ1-1; D is unresolved. The V end lost 10 bases, the J end lost 1 base, and 13 bases lay between the germline ends. Germline-derived CDR1 and CDR2 are SNHLY and FYNNEI. The CDR3 is made up of 13 amino acids. Here the CDR3 reads CAMRGFENTEAFF. DNA for the CDR3: TGTGCCATGCGGGGATTTGAGAACACTGAAGCTTTCTTT.

V is TRBV28 and J is TRBJ1-1, with D perhaps matching TRBD1 (6 bases). Trimming took off 2 bases at V and 4 bases at J, with 11 bases between the two ends. CDR1 is MDHEN and CDR2 is SYDVKM in the germline V gene. The CDR3 spans 14 residues. Here the CDR3 reads CASSLGGAGTEAFF. In DNA, the CDR3 is TGTGCCAGCAGTTTAGGGGGCGCGGGCACTGAAGCTTTCTTT.

The V and J genes are TRBV2 and TRBJ1-1, with 11 nucleotides matching TRBD1. The CDR3 runs 14 residues. With V trimmed by 4 bases and J by 5 bases, 3 bases remained unmatched. Per the germline V gene, CDR1 is SNHLY and CDR2 is FYNNEI. CDR3 in amino acids: CASSGTGGYTEAFF. In DNA, the CDR3 is TGTGCCAGCAGTGGGACAGGGGGCTATACTGAAGCTTTCTTT.

This rearrangement joins TRBV29-1 to TRBJ2-7; tentatively, D is TRBD2 (5 bases). CDR3 length equals 13 residues. Trimming took off 7 bases at V and 3 bases at J, with 16 bases between the two ends. Germline-derived CDR1 and CDR2 are SQVTM and ANQGSEA. CDR3 residues: CSAMVTRGYEQYF. The DNA of the CDR3 is TGCAGCGCCATGGTCACCCGGGGCTACGAGCAGTACTTC.

The V and J genes are TRBV11-2 and TRBJ1-5; 8 positions match TRBD1. The length of the CDR3 is 15 residues. Germline loops: CDR1 SGHAT, CDR2 FQNNGV. V lost 1 base, J lost 5 bases, and 4 bases stayed unmatched. CDR3 coding DNA: TGTGCCAGCAGCTTAGCAGGGGGCCGGGATCAGCCCCAGCATTTT. Residues: CASSLAGGRDQPQHF.

The V call is TRBV7-2, the J call TRBJ2-6; 7 bases agree with TRBD1. Germline CDR1 and CDR2: SGHTA and FQGNSA. The length of the CDR3 is 18 residues. The V segment lost 1 base and the J segment 0 bases; nucleotides outside the gene matches: 6. The CDR3 DNA follows: TGTGCCAGCAGCTTAGAAGCAGGGGGAGTCTCTGGGGCCAACGTCCTGACTTTC. Amino acids: CASSLEAGGVSGANVLTF. Combining the CDR3 with reference TRBV7-2 and TRBJ2-6 gives the whole variable domain GAGVSQSPSNKVTEKGKDVELRCDPISGHTALYWYRQSLGQGLEFLIYFQGNSAPDKSGLPSDRFSAERTGGSVSTLTIQRTQQEDSAVYLCASSLEAGGVSGANVLTFGAGSRLTVL.